The 5 T cell receptor beta chains listed next were all sequenced from one sample in a study of CD8+ T cells in alopecia areata. Reverse transcribed after extraction, RNA yielded cDNA as the sequencing template. Produced via immunoSEQ multiplex PCR; TCRdb's table is partial and in-frame only. The table lists approximately 100,000 clones, 70% to 90% of them singletons. Treatment: oral pan-JAK inhibitor, 5-10 mg twice daily. Sequenced material: CD8+ T cells sorted from blood, taken around week 30, from a patient treated with tofacitinib. These receptors all stem from a human donor with alopecia areata.

The J gene is TRBJ2-7, the V gene TRBV7-9; the match to TRBD2 covers 12 bases. Trimming cost V 5 bases and J 1 base; bases outside gene matches: 6. The germline CDR1 and CDR2 sequences are SEHNR and FQNEAQ (reference sequence). The CDR3 covers 16 residues. CDR3 coding DNA: TGTGCCAGCAGCCCACGGACTAGCGGGATATCCTACGAGCAGTACTTC. Translated, it gives CASSPRTSGISYEQYF.

The CDR3 reads CASSFLGGDTDTQYF. DNA of the CDR3: TGTGCCAGCAGCTTTTTGGGGGGGGACACAGATACGCAGTATTTT. V is TRBV5-8 and J is TRBJ2-3, with 7 bases aligning to TRBD2. Germline CDR1 and CDR2: SGHTS and YDEGEE. The CDR3 has 15 residues. The V and J ends lost 2 bases and 2 bases, in that order; junction bases with no gene match: 5.

The gene calls are TRBV5-6 and TRBJ2-3; no definite D call. The germline V gene has CDR1 SGHDT and CDR2 YYEEEE. With 2 bases removed from V and 2 bases from J, the gap between germline ends came to 15 bases. This CDR3 contains 16 residues. The CDR3 nucleotides read TGTGCCAGCAGCTTAGAAGGAGTTGGCCTCACAGATACGCAGTATTTT. Protein product: CASSLEGVGLTDTQYF. The variable domain in full, with the rest retrieved from reference TRBV5-6 and TRBJ2-3, is DAGVTQSPTHLIKTRGQQVTLRCSPKSGHDTVSWYQQALGQGPQFIFQYYEEEERQRGNFPDRFSGHQFPNYSSELNVNALLLGDSALYLCASSLEGVGLTDTQYFGPGTRLTVL.

The V call is TRBV6-1, the J call TRBJ2-4; D not certain. V lost 8 bases, J lost 7 bases, and 9 bases lay in between. The CDR3 runs 11 residues. CDR1 and CDR2 from the germline V gene are MNHNS and SASEGT. The CDR3 DNA is TGTGCCAGCGGACCCACTAACATTCAGTACTTC. Translation gives CASGPTNIQYF.

The chain uses TRBV10-3 and TRBJ2-3, with D perhaps TRBD1 (6 bases). This CDR3 is 12 amino acids long. Trimming removed 6 bases at V and 6 bases at J, with 10 bases between. CDR1 is ENHRY and CDR2 is SYGVKD in the germline V gene. CDR3 DNA sequence: TGTGCCATCAGAACAGGGCGGGATACGCAGTATTTT. As protein: CAIRTGRDTQYF.